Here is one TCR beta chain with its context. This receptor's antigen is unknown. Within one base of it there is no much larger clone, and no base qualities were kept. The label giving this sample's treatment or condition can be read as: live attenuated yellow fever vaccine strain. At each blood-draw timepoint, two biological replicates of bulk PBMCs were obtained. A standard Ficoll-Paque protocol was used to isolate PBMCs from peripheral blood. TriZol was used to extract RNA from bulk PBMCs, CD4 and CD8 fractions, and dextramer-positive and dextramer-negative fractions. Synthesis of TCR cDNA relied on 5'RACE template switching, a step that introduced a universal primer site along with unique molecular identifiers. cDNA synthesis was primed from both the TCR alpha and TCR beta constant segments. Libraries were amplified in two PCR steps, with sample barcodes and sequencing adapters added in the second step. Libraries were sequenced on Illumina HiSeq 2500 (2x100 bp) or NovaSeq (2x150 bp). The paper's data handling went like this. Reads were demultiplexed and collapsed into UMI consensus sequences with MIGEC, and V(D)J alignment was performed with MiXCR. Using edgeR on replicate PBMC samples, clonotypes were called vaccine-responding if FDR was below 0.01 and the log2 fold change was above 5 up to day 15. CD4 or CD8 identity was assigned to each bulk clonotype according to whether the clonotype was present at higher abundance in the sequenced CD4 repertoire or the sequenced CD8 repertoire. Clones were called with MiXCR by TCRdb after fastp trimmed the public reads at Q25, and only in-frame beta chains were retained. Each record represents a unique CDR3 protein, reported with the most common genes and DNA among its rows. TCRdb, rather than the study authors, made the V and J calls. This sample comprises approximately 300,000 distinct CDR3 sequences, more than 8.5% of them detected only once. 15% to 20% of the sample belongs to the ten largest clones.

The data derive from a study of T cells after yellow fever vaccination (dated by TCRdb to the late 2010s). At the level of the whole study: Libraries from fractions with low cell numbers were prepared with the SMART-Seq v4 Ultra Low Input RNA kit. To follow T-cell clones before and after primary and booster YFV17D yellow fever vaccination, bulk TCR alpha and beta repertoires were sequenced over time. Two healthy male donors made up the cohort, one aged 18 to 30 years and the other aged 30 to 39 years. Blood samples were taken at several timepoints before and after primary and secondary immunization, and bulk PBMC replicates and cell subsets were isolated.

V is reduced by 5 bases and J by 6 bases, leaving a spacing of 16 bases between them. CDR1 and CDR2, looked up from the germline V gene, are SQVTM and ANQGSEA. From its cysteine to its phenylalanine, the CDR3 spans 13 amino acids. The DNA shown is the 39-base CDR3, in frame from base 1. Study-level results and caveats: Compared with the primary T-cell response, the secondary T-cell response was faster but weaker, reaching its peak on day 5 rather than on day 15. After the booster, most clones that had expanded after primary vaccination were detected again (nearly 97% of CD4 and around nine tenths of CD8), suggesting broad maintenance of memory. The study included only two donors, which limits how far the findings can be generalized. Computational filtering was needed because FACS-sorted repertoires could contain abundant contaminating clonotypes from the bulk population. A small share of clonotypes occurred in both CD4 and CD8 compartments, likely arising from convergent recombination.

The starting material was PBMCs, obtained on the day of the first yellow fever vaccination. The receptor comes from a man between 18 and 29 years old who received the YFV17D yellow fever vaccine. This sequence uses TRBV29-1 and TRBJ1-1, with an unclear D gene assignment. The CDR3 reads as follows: CSVCGVLTPEAFF. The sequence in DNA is TGCAGCGTTTGTGGGGTCTTGACCCCTGAAGCTTTCTTT.